This paragraph covers one TCR beta chain sequence. Its specificity is unknown. This CDR3 contains 13 residues. Germline CDR1 and CDR2: SQVTM and ANQGSEA. Deletions cut 0 bases from V and 3 bases from J, with 9 bases between. The entry originates in a study of response to subunit inactivated influenza vaccine. Broader study findings: Few new T cells, the authors suggested, are recruited by each seasonal influenza vaccination.

TCRdb reanalysed the RT-PCR reads using MiXCR and keeps one entry per CDR3 protein. The sample contains 500,000 to 600,000 distinct CDR3 sequences, 10% to 15% of which appear only once. This chain joins TRBV29-1 and TRBJ2-7, with D hard to call. The receptor comes from a man aged 50 to 59 who received an inactivated influenza vaccine. The source material was PBMCs from blood, sampled 45 days after vaccination. The CDR3 loop is CSVEDTELYEQYF. The CDR3 DNA follows: TGCAGCGTTGAAGATACGGAACTCTACGAGCAGTACTTC.